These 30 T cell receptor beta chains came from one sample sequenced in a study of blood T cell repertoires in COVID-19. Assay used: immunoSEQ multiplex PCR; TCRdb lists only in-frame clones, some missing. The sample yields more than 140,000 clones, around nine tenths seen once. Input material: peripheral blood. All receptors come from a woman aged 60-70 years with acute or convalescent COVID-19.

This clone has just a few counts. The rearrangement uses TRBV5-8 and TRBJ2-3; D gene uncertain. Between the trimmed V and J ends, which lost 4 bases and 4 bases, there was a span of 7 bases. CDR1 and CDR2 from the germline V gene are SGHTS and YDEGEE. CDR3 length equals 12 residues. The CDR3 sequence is CASSLLADTQYF. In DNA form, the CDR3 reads TGTGCCAGCAGCCTGCTAGCAGATACGCAGTATTTT. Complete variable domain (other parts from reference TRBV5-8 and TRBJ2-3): EAGVTQSPTHLIKTRGQQATLRCSPISGHTSVYWYQQALGLGLQFLLWYDEGEERNRGNFPPRFSGRQFPNYSSELNVNALELEDSALYLCASSLLADTQYFGPGTRLTVL.

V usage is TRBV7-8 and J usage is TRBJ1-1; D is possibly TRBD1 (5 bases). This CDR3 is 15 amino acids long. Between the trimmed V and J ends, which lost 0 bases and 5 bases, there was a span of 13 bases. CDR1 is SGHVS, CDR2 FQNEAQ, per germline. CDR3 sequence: CASSLALRVGTEAFF. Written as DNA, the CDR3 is TGTGCCAGCAGCTTAGCTCTCAGGGTTGGTACTGAAGCTTTCTTT.

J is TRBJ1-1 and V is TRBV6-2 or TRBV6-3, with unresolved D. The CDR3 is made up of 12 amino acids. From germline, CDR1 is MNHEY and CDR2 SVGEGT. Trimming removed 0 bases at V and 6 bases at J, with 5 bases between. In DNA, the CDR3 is TGTGCCAGCAGTTACTCAACACCTGAAGCTTTCTTT. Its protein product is CASSYSTPEAFF.

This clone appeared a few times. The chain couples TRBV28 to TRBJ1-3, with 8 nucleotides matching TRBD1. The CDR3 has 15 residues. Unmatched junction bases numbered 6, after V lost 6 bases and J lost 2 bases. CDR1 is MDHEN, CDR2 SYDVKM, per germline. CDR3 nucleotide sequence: TGTGCCAGCAGCCCCAGGGGGCTTCCTGGAAACACCATATATTTT. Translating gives CASSPRGLPGNTIYF.

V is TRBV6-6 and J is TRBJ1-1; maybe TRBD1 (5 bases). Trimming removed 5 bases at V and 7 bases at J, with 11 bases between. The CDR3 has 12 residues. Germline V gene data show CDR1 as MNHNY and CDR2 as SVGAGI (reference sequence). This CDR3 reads CASSARGNEAFF. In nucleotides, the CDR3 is TGTGCCAGCAGTGCACGGGGGAATGAAGCTTTCTTT.

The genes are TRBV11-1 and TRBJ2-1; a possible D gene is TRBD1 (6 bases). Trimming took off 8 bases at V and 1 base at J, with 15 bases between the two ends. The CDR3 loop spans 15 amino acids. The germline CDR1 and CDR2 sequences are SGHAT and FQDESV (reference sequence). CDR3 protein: CASSPSQGSYNEQFF. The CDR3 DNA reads TGTGCCAGCTCCCCTTCTCAGGGGTCCTACAATGAGCAGTTCTTC.

CDR3 sequence: CASNKAGGWGELFF. CDR3 in DNA: TGTGCCAGCAACAAGGCGGGGGGATGGGGGGAGCTGTTTTTT. This sequence joins TRBV6-5 and TRBJ2-2; 8 bases agree with TRBD2. This CDR3 has 14 amino acids. Germline lookup yields CDR1 MNHEY and CDR2 SVGAGI. V trimming: 7 bases; J trimming: 8 bases; junction bases outside the gene matches: 9.

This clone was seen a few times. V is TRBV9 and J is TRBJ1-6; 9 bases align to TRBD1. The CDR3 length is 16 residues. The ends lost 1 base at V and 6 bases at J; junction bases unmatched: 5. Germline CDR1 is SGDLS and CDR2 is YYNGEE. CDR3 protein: CASSVSTGGFNSPLHF. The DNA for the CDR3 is TGTGCCAGCAGCGTATCAACAGGGGGCTTTAATTCACCCCTCCACTTT.

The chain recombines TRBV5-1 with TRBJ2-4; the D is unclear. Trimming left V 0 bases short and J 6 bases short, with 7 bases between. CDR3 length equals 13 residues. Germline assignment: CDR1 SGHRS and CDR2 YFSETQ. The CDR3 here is CASSLAEANIQYF. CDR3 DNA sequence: TGCGCCAGCAGCTTGGCCGAAGCAAACATTCAGTACTTC.

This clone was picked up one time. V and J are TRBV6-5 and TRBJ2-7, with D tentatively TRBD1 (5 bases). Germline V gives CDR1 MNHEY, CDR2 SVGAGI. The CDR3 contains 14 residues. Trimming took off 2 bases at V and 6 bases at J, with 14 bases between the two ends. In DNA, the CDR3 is TGTGCCAGCAGTTACAAGACAGAGTCCAGCGAGCAGTACTTC. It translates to CASSYKTESSEQYF.

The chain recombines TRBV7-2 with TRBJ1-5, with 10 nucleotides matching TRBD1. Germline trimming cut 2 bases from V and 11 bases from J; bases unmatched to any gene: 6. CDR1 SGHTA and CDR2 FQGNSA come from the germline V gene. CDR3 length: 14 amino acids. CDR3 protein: CASSLRGQGEAQHF. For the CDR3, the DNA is TGTGCCAGCAGCTTACGTGGACAGGGGGAGGCCCAGCATTTT.

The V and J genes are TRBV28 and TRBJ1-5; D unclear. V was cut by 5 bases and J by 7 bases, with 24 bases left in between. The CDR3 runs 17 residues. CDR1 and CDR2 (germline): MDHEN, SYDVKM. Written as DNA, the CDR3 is TGTGCCAGCAGTCTCCGCGCCCCCCCTACGGGAAGGCAGCCCCAGCATTTT. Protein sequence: CASSLRAPPTGRQPQHF.

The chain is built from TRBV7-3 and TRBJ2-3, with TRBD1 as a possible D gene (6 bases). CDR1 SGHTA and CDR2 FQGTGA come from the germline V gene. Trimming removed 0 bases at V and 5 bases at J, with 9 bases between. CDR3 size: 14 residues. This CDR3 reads CASSLTGAGDTQYF. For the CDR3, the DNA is TGTGCCAGCAGCTTAACGGGGGCCGGAGATACGCAGTATTTT.

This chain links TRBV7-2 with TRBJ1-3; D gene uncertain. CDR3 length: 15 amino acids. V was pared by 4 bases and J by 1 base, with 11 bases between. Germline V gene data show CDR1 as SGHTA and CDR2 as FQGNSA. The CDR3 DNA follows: TGTGCCAGCAGCTCAAGACCGACTTCTGGAAACACCATATATTTT. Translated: CASSSRPTSGNTIYF.

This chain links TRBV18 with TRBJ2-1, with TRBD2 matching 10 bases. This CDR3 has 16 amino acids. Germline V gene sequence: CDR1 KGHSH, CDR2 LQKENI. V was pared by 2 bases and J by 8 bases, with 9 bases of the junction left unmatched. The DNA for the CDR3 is TGTGCCAGCTCACCAAAGTCCAGCGGGGGGGCCTATGAGCAGTTCTTC. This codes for CASSPKSSGGAYEQFF.

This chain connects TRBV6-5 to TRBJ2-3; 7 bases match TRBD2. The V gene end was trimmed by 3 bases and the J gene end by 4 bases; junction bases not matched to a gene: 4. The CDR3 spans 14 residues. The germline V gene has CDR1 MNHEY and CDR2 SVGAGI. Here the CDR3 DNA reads TGTGCCAGCAGTTATTACGGGGGGTCAGATACGCAGTATTTT. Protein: CASSYYGGSDTQYF.

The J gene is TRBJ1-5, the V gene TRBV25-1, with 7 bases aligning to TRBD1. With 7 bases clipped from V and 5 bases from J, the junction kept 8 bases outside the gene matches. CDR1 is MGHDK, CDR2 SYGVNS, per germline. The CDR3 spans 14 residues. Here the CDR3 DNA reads TGTGCCAGCATATCAAGGGGGCGAGATCAGCCCCAGCATTTT. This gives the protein CASISRGRDQPQHF.

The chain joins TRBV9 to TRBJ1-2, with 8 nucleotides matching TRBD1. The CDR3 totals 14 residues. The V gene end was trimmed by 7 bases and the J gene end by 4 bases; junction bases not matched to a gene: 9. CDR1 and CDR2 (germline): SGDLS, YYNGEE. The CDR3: CASRSQGELYGYTF. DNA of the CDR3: TGTGCCAGCCGCTCACAGGGGGAACTCTATGGCTACACCTTC.

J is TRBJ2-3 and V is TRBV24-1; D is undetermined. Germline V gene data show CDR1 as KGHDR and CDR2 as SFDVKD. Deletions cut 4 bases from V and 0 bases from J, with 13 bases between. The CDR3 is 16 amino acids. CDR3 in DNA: TGTGCCACCAGTGACCCAAGCCCAGGCAGCACAGATACGCAGTATTTT. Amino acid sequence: CATSDPSPGSTDTQYF.

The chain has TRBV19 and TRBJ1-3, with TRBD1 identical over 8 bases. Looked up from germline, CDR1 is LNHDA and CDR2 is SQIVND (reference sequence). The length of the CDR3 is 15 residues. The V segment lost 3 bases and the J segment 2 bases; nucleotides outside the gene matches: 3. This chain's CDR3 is CASSIWTGPGNTIYF. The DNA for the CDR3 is TGTGCCAGTAGTATCTGGACAGGGCCTGGAAACACCATATATTTT.

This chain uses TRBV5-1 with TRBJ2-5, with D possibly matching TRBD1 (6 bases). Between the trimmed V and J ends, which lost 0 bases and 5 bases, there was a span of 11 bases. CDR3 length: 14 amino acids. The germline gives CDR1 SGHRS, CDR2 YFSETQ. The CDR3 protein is CASSLVGAEETQYF. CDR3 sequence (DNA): TGCGCCAGCAGCTTGGTGGGGGCTGAGGAGACCCAGTACTTC.

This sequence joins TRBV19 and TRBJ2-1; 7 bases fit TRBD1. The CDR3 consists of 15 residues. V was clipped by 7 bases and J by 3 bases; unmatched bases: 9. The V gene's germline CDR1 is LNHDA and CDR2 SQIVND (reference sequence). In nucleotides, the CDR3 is TGTGCCAGTAAAGCTAGGGGGCCTAACTACAATGAGCAGTTCTTC. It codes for CASKARGPNYNEQFF.

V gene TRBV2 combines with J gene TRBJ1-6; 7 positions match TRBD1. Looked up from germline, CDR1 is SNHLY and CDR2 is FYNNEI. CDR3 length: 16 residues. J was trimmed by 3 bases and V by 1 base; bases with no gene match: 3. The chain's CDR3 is CASSEGSGGYNSPLHF. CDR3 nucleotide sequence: TGTGCCAGCAGTGAAGGGTCAGGGGGCTATAATTCACCCCTCCACTTT.

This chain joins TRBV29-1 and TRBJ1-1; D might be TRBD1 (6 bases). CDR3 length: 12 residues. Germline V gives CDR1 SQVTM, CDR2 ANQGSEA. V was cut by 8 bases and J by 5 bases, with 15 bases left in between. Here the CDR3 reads CSMTGLGTEAFF. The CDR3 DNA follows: TGCAGCATGACAGGACTGGGGACTGAAGCTTTCTTT.

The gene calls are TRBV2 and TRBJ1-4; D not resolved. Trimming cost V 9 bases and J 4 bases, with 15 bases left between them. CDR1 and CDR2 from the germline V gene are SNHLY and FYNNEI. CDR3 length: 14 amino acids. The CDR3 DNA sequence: TGTGCCAGTGACGAATCGGGGATTAATGAAAAACTGTTTTTT. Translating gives CASDESGINEKLFF.

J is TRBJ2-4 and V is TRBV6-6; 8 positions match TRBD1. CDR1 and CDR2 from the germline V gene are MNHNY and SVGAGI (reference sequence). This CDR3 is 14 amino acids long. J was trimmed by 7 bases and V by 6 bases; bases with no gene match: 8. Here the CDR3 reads CASRGRQGMNIQYF. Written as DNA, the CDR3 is TGTGCCAGCAGGGGACGACAGGGGATGAACATTCAGTACTTC.

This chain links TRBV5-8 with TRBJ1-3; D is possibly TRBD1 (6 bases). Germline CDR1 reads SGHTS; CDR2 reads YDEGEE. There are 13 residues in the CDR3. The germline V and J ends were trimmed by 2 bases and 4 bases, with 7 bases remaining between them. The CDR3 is CASSLDRGNTIYF. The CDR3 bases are TGTGCCAGCAGCTTAGACAGGGGAAACACCATATATTTT. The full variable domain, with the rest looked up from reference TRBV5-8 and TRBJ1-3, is EAGVTQSPTHLIKTRGQQATLRCSPISGHTSVYWYQQALGLGLQFLLWYDEGEERNRGNFPPRFSGRQFPNYSSELNVNALELEDSALYLCASSLDRGNTIYFGEGSWLTVV.

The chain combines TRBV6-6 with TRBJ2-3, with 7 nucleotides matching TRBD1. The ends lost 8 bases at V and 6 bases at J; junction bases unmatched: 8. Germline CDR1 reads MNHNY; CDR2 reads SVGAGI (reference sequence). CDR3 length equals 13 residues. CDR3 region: CASGSGGVDTQYF. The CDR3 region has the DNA TGTGCCAGCGGGTCAGGGGGTGTCGATACGCAGTATTTT.

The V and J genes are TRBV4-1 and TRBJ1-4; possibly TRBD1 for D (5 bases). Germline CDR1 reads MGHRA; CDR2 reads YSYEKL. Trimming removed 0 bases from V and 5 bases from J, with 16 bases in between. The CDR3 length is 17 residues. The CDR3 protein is CASSQERYGGRNEKLFF. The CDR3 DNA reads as TGCGCCAGCAGCCAAGAAAGATACGGGGGGAGGAATGAAAAACTGTTTTTT.

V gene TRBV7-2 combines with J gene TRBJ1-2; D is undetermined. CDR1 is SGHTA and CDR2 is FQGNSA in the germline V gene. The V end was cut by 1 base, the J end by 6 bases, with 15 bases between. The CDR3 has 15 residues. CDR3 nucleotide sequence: TGTGCCAGCAGCTTAGTGGCGGCCAGTCTGGATGGCTACACCTTC. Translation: CASSLVAASLDGYTF.